Following are 17 T cell receptor beta chains from one sample sequenced in a study of cytomegalovirus exposure and HLA in healthy donors. In the PCR, 60 Vbeta and 13 Jbeta primers were used. Assay used: immunoSEQ multiplex PCR; TCRdb lists only in-frame clones, some missing. The data contain about 84,000 clones, about 90% of them singletons. Sequencing used PBMCs. These TCRs come from a young man in good health and CMV-seronegative.

The chain links TRBV6-1 to TRBJ2-2; perhaps TRBD2 as D (5 bases). Germline assignment: CDR1 MNHNS and CDR2 SASEGT. There are 18 residues in the CDR3. Between the trimmed V and J ends, which lost 4 bases and 6 bases, there was a span of 24 bases. CDR3 nucleotide sequence: TGTGCCAGCAGTGGCCTGGACTTCCCCTCTGGAGAGGCCGGGGAGCTGTTTTTT. Translated: CASSGLDFPSGEAGELFF.

This chain joins TRBV27 and TRBJ1-5; 9 bases map to TRBD1. The CDR3 is made up of 17 amino acids. CDR1 is MNHEY and CDR2 is SMNVEV in the germline V gene (reference sequence). V was clipped by 5 bases and J by 0 bases; unmatched bases: 8. The CDR3 sequence: CASSPHRDRVSNQPQHF. The CDR3 bases are TGTGCCAGCAGTCCCCACCGGGACAGGGTTAGCAATCAGCCCCAGCATTTT.

The rearrangement uses TRBV7-8 and TRBJ2-1, with 8 positions matching TRBD1. The germline CDR1 and CDR2 sequences are SGHVS and FQNEAQ. This CDR3 comprises 15 residues. The V segment lost 6 bases and the J segment 0 bases; nucleotides outside the gene matches: 4. The CDR3 is CASRTGASSYNEQFF. Here the CDR3 DNA reads TGTGCCAGCAGGACAGGGGCTAGCTCCTACAATGAGCAGTTCTTC.

V gene TRBV11-2 combines with J gene TRBJ2-2; 7 bases are shared with TRBD2. The CDR3 consists of 16 residues. Losses at the gene ends were 2 bases for V and 2 bases for J; bases not matched to a gene: 5. Germline V lookup: CDR1 SGHAT, CDR2 FQNNGV. The CDR3 coding sequence is TGTGCCAGCAGCTTAAGGGCGGGAGAAAACACCGGGGAGCTGTTTTTT. Protein: CASSLRAGENTGELFF. Filled out from reference TRBV11-2 and TRBJ2-2, the complete variable domain reads EAGVAQSPRYKIIEKRQSVAFWCNPISGHATLYWYQQILGQGPKLLIQFQNNGVVDDSQLPKDRFSAERLKGVDSTLKIQPAKLEDSAVYLCASSLRAGENTGELFFGEGSRLTVL.

The chain recombines TRBV28 with TRBJ2-3; D not resolved. Germline lookup yields CDR1 MDHEN and CDR2 SYDVKM. V lost 2 bases to trimming and J lost 0 bases, with 12 bases between them. The CDR3 is 16 amino acids. The CDR3 nucleotides are TGTGCCAGCAGTTTAGTAGGCCGGAGTAGCACAGATACGCAGTATTTT. It translates to CASSLVGRSSTDTQYF.

This clone turned up a few times. At one end, the junction sequence differs from germline, possibly due to a read error. This chain joins TRBV6-1 and TRBJ1-5, with a possible D match to TRBD1 (5 bases). This CDR3 region has 15 residues. Germline V gene sequence: CDR1 MNHNS, CDR2 SASEGT. CDR3 coding DNA: TGTGCCATCAGTGAGGCAGGGTCCCTATCTCAGCCCCAGCATTTT. It specifies CAISEAGSLSQPQHF.

The chain has TRBV4-3 and TRBJ2-2; maybe TRBD2 (6 bases). The length of the CDR3 is 14 residues. The V gene lost 4 bases and the J gene lost 2 bases, with 8 bases spanning the gap. From germline, CDR1 is LGHNA and CDR2 YSLEER. The CDR3: CASSPSDNTGELFF. As DNA, the CDR3 is TGCGCCAGCAGCCCTAGCGACAACACCGGGGAGCTGTTTTTT.

This chain uses TRBV6-5 with TRBJ1-5; 9 bases fit TRBD1. The CDR3 is made up of 15 amino acids. Germline V gene sequence: CDR1 MNHEY, CDR2 SVGAGI. With 5 bases clipped from V and 6 bases from J, the junction kept 8 bases outside the gene matches. In DNA, the CDR3 is TGTGCCAGCAGTAGCTCACAGGGGGCGGTTCAGCCCCAGCATTTT. Translating gives CASSSSQGAVQPQHF.

The gene calls are TRBV7-2 and TRBJ2-5, with D perhaps matching TRBD2 (6 bases). CDR3 length: 16 amino acids. Germline V gene sequence: CDR1 SGHTA, CDR2 FQGNSA. V was clipped by 0 bases and J by 4 bases, with 15 bases between them. CDR3: CASSLAGGGVRETQYF. The CDR3 DNA follows: TGTGCCAGCAGCTTAGCTGGCGGCGGGGTTCGAGAGACCCAGTACTTC.

V gene TRBV5-1 combines with J gene TRBJ1-1, with unresolved D. Germline V gene data show CDR1 as SGHRS and CDR2 as YFSETQ. Trimming cost V 4 bases and J 1 base, with 11 bases left between them. CDR3 length: 14 residues. DNA for the CDR3: TGCGCCAGCAGCCGGAGAGGAGGGAACACTGAAGCTTTCTTT. Its translation is CASSRRGGNTEAFF.

The chain recombines TRBV14 with TRBJ2-7, with D possibly TRBD2 on 5 matching bases. The V end was cut by 8 bases, the J end by 9 bases, with 17 bases between. The CDR3 consists of 12 residues. The germline V gene encodes CDR1 SGHDN and CDR2 FVKESK. The CDR3 region is CASGLNDKGQYF. Written as DNA, the CDR3 is TGTGCCAGCGGACTGAACGATAAGGGGCAGTACTTC.

This clone occurred a few times. The chain couples TRBV10-3 to TRBJ1-1; TRBD1 agrees at 10 bases. The CDR3 runs 16 residues. Germline V gene sequence: CDR1 ENHRY, CDR2 SYGVKD. V gave up 1 base and J gave up 4 bases; unmatched junction bases: 6. The CDR3 DNA sequence: TGTGCCATCAGTGAGTTTGGTGGGACAGGGGCCACTGAAGCTTTCTTT. It is translated as CAISEFGGTGATEAFF.

This chain uses TRBV6-1 with TRBJ1-5; TRBD1 aligns across 8 bases. Germline V lookup: CDR1 MNHNS, CDR2 SASEGT. V lost 3 bases and J lost 2; bases outside the gene matches: 9. The CDR3 runs 17 residues. CDR3 in amino acids: CASSDQRTGYRNQPQHF. The CDR3 DNA is TGTGCCAGCAGTGATCAGAGGACAGGGTATCGCAATCAGCCCCAGCATTTT.

V is TRBV2 and J is TRBJ1-1; a weak D match, TRBD1 (5 bases). Per the germline V gene, CDR1 is SNHLY and CDR2 is FYNNEI. The CDR3 loop spans 13 amino acids. V was pared by 7 bases and J by 6 bases, with 15 bases between. CDR3 sequence reads: CASTRGEGAEAFF. The CDR3 DNA reads TGTGCCAGCACTCGGGGGGAGGGCGCTGAAGCTTTCTTT.

This clone was found once. The chain has TRBV5-1 and TRBJ2-3; perhaps TRBD2 as D (6 bases). The germline V gene encodes CDR1 SGHRS and CDR2 YFSETQ. CDR3 length equals 13 residues. V gave up 7 bases and J gave up 6 bases, with 15 bases separating them. In DNA, the CDR3 is TGCGCCAGCGGAAATAGAGGAGGGGATACGCAGTATTTT. Its protein is CASGNRGGDTQYF.

V gene TRBV5-3 combines with J gene TRBJ2-1; D gene unclear. TRBV5-3 belongs to the ORF category, with a function that is uncertain. The CDR3 has 15 residues. V dropped 1 base and J dropped 0 bases, with 8 bases sitting between them. CDR3 in DNA: TGTGCCAGAAGCTTGAGCAAATGCTCCTACAATGAGCAGTTCTTC. As protein: CARSLSKCSYNEQFF.

This clone was seen more than once but under ten times. The chain combines TRBV11-1 with TRBJ2-3; TRBD2 aligns across 15 bases. CDR3 length: 17 residues. CDR1 and CDR2 from the germline V gene are SGHAT and FQDESV (reference sequence). V was pared by 5 bases and J by 0 bases, with 3 bases of the junction left unmatched. The CDR3 sequence: CASSGTSGRPSTDTQYF. The CDR3 DNA sequence: TGTGCCAGCAGCGGGACTAGCGGGAGGCCGAGCACAGATACGCAGTATTTT.